The 9 T cell receptor beta chains in this list originate from one sample, sequenced in a study of cytomegalovirus exposure and HLA in healthy donors. Sequenced by immunoSEQ multiplex PCR; TCRdb stores in-frame clones only, minus some. The repertoire holds approximately 65,000 clones, with roughly 93% as singletons. The sequencing sample was made of PBMCs. The receptors originated from a young woman in good health and CMV-seronegative.

The V and J genes are TRBV27 and TRBJ2-1; a possible D gene is TRBD2 (6 bases). Trimming took 4 bases from V and 10 from J, leaving 14 bases between them. Germline V gene lookup returns CDR1 MNHEY and CDR2 SMNVEV (reference sequence). This CDR3 has 13 amino acids. CDR3 loop: CASSSGTPGEQFF. DNA of the CDR3: TGTGCCAGCAGTTCCGGGACTCCCGGGGAGCAGTTCTTC.

The chain is built from TRBV2 and TRBJ2-5; tentatively, D is TRBD1 (6 bases). From germline, CDR1 is SNHLY and CDR2 FYNNEI. Trimming took off 6 bases at V and 1 base at J, with 12 bases between the two ends. CDR3 length: 14 residues. The CDR3 reads CASSPGHFQETQYF. DNA of the CDR3: TGTGCCAGCAGCCCGGGACACTTCCAAGAGACCCAGTACTTC.

The chain couples TRBV11-1 to TRBJ2-7; possibly TRBD2 for D (6 bases). The germline V gene has CDR1 SGHAT and CDR2 FQDESV (reference sequence). Trimming stripped 1 base from V and 3 bases from J, with 16 bases between. The CDR3 has 16 residues. The CDR3 loop reads CASSLERAGPVYEQYF. The CDR3 nucleotides are TGTGCCAGCAGCTTAGAACGGGCGGGGCCAGTCTACGAGCAGTACTTC.

The DNA of the CDR3 is TGTGCCAGCAGTTCACAGGGGCGTGAGCAGTACTTC. It yields the protein CASSSQGREQYF. The chain is built from TRBV28 and TRBJ2-7, with 7 bases lining up with TRBD1. There are 12 residues in the CDR3. J lost 7 bases, V lost 4 bases, and 4 bases had no gene match. Germline CDR1 is MDHEN and CDR2 is SYDVKM.

In its sample, this clone was seen once. V gene TRBV2 combines with J gene TRBJ2-5; the D gene is possibly TRBD1 (5 bases). CDR1 and CDR2 (germline): SNHLY, FYNNEI. This CDR3 has 13 residues. V shed 3 bases and J shed 4 bases, with 9 bases lying between them. In nucleotides, the CDR3 is TGTGCCAGCAGTGATGGGGCTGGAGAGACCCAGTACTTC. It codes for CASSDGAGETQYF.

The V and J genes are TRBV29-1 and TRBJ2-1; 10 positions agree with TRBD2. Germline assignment: CDR1 SQVTM and CDR2 ANQGSEA. V lost 4 bases, J lost 0 bases, and 6 bases stayed unmatched. The CDR3 contains 16 residues. CDR3 coding DNA: TGCAGCGTTGTTGGACTAGCGGCTCTCTCCTACAATGAGCAGTTCTTC. It specifies CSVVGLAALSYNEQFF.

The J gene is TRBJ1-1, the V gene TRBV9; D is perhaps TRBD1 (6 bases). Germline CDR1 and CDR2: SGDLS and YYNGEE. CDR3 length: 13 residues. The V gene lost 3 bases and the J gene lost 4 bases, with 10 bases spanning the gap. In DNA form, the CDR3 reads TGTGCCAGCAGCGAGCAGGGGTTCACTGAAGCTTTCTTT. This encodes CASSEQGFTEAFF. The entire variable domain, with the rest obtained from reference TRBV9 and TRBJ1-1, is as follows: DSGVTQTPKHLITATGQRVTLRCSPRSGDLSVYWYQQSLDQGLQFLIQYYNGEERAKGNILERFSAQQFPDLHSELNLSSLELGDSALYFCASSEQGFTEAFFGQGTRLTVV.

J is TRBJ1-2 and V is TRBV10-2, with 7 bases fitting TRBD1. The CDR3 is 13 amino acids. CDR1 is WSHSY, CDR2 SAAADI, per germline. Trimming at V came to 6 bases and at J to 8 bases, leaving 9 bases not matched to a gene. The CDR3 region has the DNA TGCGCCAGCAGGGAGACAGGGACGGGAGGCTACACCTTC. Its translation: CASRETGTGGYTF.

This chain connects TRBV2 to TRBJ2-7, with a weak D call TRBD1 (5 bases). The V gene lost 2 bases and the J gene lost 5 bases, with 16 bases spanning the gap. The CDR3 runs to 15 residues. Germline V CDR1 and CDR2: SNHLY, FYNNEI. The CDR3 coding sequence is TGTGCCAGCAGTGAATACGGTGGGCCAGGGAACGAGCAGTACTTC. Protein product: CASSEYGGPGNEQYF. Full variable domain (outside the CDR3, taken from reference TRBV2 and TRBJ2-7): EPEVTQTPSHQVTQMGQEVILRCVPISNHLYFYWYRQILGQKVEFLVSFYNNEISEKSEIFDDQFSVERPDGSNFTLKIRSTKLEDSAMYFCASSEYGGPGNEQYFGPGTRLTVT.